This T cell receptor (beta chain) was recorded in a study of cytomegalovirus exposure and HLA in healthy donors. For this clone: Its antigen is undetermined.

V dropped 6 bases and J dropped 4 bases, with 16 bases sitting between them. There are 15 residues in the CDR3. Germline loops: CDR1 MDHEN, CDR2 SYDVKM. Healthy bone marrow donors made up the cohort. Broader study findings: With further analysis later on, most CMV-associated TCR beta chains appeared HLA-restricted. For most subjects, TCR beta sequences were reported to predict HLA-A and HLA-B alleles with accuracy.

A multiplex PCR was run with 60 Vbeta primers and 13 Jbeta primers. Only in-frame clones appear in the TCRdb table, and some are missing; sequencing was by immunoSEQ multiplex PCR. The profile shows approximately 220,000 clones, about 80% of them singletons. The genes are TRBV28 and TRBJ1-5, with D possibly being TRBD1 (6 bases). The sample taken for sequencing was PBMCs. The receptor was isolated from a man aged 18 to 29 in good health and CMV-seronegative. The CDR3 is CASSFSTDRNQPQHF. CDR3 bases: TGTGCCAGCAGCTTTTCTACGGACAGAAATCAGCCCCAGCATTTT. Combining the CDR3 with reference TRBV28 and TRBJ1-5 gives the whole variable domain DVKVTQSSRYLVKRTGEKVFLECVQDMDHENMFWYRQDPGLGLRLIYFSYDVKMKEKGDIPEGYSVSREKKERFSLILESASTNQTSMYLCASSFSTDRNQPQHFGDGTRLSIL.